This is a list of T cell receptor beta chains from one sample in a study of cytomegalovirus exposure and HLA in healthy donors. Here immunoSEQ multiplex PCR was the method, and the copy in TCRdb shows in-frame clones only, minus some. Among just over 150,000 clones listed, roughly 90% were seen once. Sequenced: PBMCs. These receptors were obtained from a woman between 18 and 29 years old in good health and CMV-seronegative. CDR3s include the opening cysteine and the closing phenylalanine or tryptophan. A D gene is named only where the DNA matches it firmly. Clone size is given for some rows only: seen once, a few or many times, or a class if the clone is expanded.

>TRBJ2-7|TRBV9|NA|15|TRBD2
CARSPLTSGSYEQYF
TGTGCCCGCAGCCCCCTGACTAGCGGGAGCTACGAGCAGTACTTC
>TRBJ2-5|TRBV2|NA|13|NA
CASSLIRNWTQYF
TGTGCCAGCAGTCTAATAAGAAACTGGACCCAGTACTTC
>TRBJ1-5|TRBV28|NA|16|NA
CASSLGPGGVNQPQHF
TGTGCCAGCAGTCTTGGACCGGGGGGGGTGAATCAGCCCCAGCATTTT
>TRBJ2-4|TRBV27|once|16|TRBD2
CASSTLGLAGKNIQYF
TGTGCCAGCAGTACCCTCGGACTAGCGGGTAAAAACATTCAGTACTTC
>TRBJ1-6|TRBV28|NA|17|TRBD1
CASSLDWMDRDISPLHF
TGTGCCAGCAGTCTTGATTGGATGGACAGGGACATTTCACCCCTCCACTTT
>TRBJ2-5|TRBV7-8|NA|16|TRBD1
CASSYGQGPFGETQYF
TGTGCCAGCAGCTATGGACAGGGTCCTTTTGGGGAGACCCAGTACTTC
>TRBJ1-6|TRBV6-4|NA|14|TRBD1
CASSSHRGRSPLHF
TGTGCCAGCAGTTCCCACAGGGGGAGGTCACCCCTCCACTTT
>TRBJ2-3|TRBV13|NA|18|TRBD2
CASSLDPMFSGGSDTQYF
TGTGCCAGCAGCTTAGATCCCATGTTCAGCGGGGGGTCAGATACGCAGTATTTT
>TRBJ1-2|TRBV25-1|once|11|NA
CASSGQLGYTF
TGTGCCAGCAGTGGACAGCTTGGCTACACCTTC
>TRBJ1-4|TRBV28|NA|14|NA
CASSLSPAEGKLFF
TGTGCCAGCAGTTTATCCCCCGCCGAGGGAAAACTGTTTTTT
>TRBJ2-6|TRBV5-1|NA|18|TRBD1
CASTLRGQVETGANVLTF
TGCGCCAGCACCTTGAGGGGACAGGTGGAAACTGGGGCCAACGTCCTGACTTTC
>TRBJ2-7|TRBV7-9|NA|16|TRBD1
CASSLDGTGALYEQYF
TGTGCCAGCAGCTTAGACGGGACAGGGGCCCTCTACGAGCAGTACTTC
>TRBJ2-7|TRBV7-2|NA|14|TRBD2
CASSHSGRANEQYF
TGTGCCAGCAGCCATAGCGGGAGGGCCAACGAGCAGTACTTC
>TRBJ2-7|TRBV27|NA|14|NA
CASSLSSVAYEQYF
TGTGCCAGCAGTTTATCATCAGTTGCCTACGAGCAGTACTTC
>TRBJ2-4|TRBV6-1|few|11|NA
CASTPGNIQYF
TGTGCCAGCACCCCGGGGAACATTCAGTACTTC
>TRBJ2-1|TRBV19|NA|13|NA
CASAWGTDNEQFF
TGTGCCAGTGCCTGGGGCACTGACAATGAGCAGTTCTTC
>TRBJ2-1|TRBV6-4|NA|16|TRBD2
CARFVPGGASSNEQFF
TGTGCCCGATTCGTCCCGGGGGGGGCCAGTTCGAATGAGCAGTTCTTC
>TRBJ2-1|TRBV6-5|once|15|TRBD2
CASSVRGLAFNEQFF
TGTGCCAGCAGTGTTCGAGGACTAGCGTTTAATGAGCAGTTCTTC
>TRBJ1-3|TRBV6-5|few|15|NA
CASRIQEGPGNTIYF
TGTGCCAGCAGGATACAGGAGGGCCCTGGAAACACCATATATTTT
>TRBJ1-2|TRBV5-1|NA|15|NA
CASSLDRLDRGVYTF
TGCGCCAGCAGCTTGGACAGACTAGATCGAGGGGTCTACACCTTC
>TRBJ2-2|TRBV11-2|NA|14|NA
CASSLGTRGRELFF
TGTGCCAGCAGCTTAGGGACCCGGGGTAGAGAGCTGTTTTTT
>TRBJ1-2|TRBV9|NA|17|TRBD1
CASSATWDRGGGVGYTF
TGTGCCAGCAGCGCGACCTGGGACAGGGGAGGAGGGGTAGGCTACACCTTC
>TRBJ2-7|TRBV7-2|NA|14|TRBD1
CASSYDRGSYEQYF
TGTGCCAGCAGTTATGACAGGGGCTCCTACGAGCAGTACTTC
>TRBJ2-3|TRBV4-2|NA|18|TRBD2
CASSQDGPRESGTDTQYF
TGTGCCAGCAGCCAAGATGGCCCGCGGGAGAGTGGCACAGATACGCAGTATTTT
>TRBJ2-3|TRBV5-1|few|14|TRBD1
CASSWTGETDTQYF
TGCGCCAGCAGCTGGACAGGGGAAACAGATACGCAGTATTTT
>TRBJ2-7|TRBV6-4|NA|16|TRBD2
CASSDPPRLAGYEQYF
TGTGCCAGCAGTGACCCCCCCCGACTAGCGGGATACGAGCAGTACTTC
>TRBJ1-1|TRBV4-1|NA|11|NA
CASSQGTEAFF
TGCGCCAGCAGCCAGGGGACAGAAGCTTTCTTT
>TRBJ2-1|TRBV19|NA|10|NA
CASSNGDQFF
TGTGCCAGTAGTAACGGGGATCAGTTCTTC
>TRBJ1-4|TRBV10-3|NA|14|TRBD1
CAIRNRDRGEKLFF
TGTGCCATCAGAAACCGGGACAGGGGTGAAAAACTGTTTTTT
>TRBJ1-2|TRBV7-2|NA|14|TRBD1
CASSLWTGMGGYTF
TGTGCCAGCAGCCTTTGGACAGGGATGGGCGGCTACACCTTC
>TRBJ2-5|TRBV6-5|NA|13|TRBD2
CASSFPRGGTQYF
TGTGCCAGCAGTTTCCCCCGGGGGGGGACCCAGTACTTC
>TRBJ2-7|TRBV7-2|NA|15|TRBD1
CASSKTGTGDYEQYF
TGTGCCAGCAGCAAAACCGGGACAGGGGACTACGAGCAGTACTTC
>TRBJ2-7|TRBV19|NA|15|TRBD1
CASSPGQVHLYEQYF
TGTGCCAGTAGCCCCGGACAGGTCCATCTCTACGAGCAGTACTTC
>TRBJ1-4|TRBV30|NA|12|TRBD1
CAWSVRLQGMFF
TGTGCCTGGAGTGTAAGGCTACAGGGGATGTTTTTT
>TRBJ2-7|TRBV18|NA|15|TRBD2
CASSPTSGSAYEQYF
TGTGCCAGCTCACCTACTAGCGGGAGCGCCTACGAGCAGTACTTC
>TRBJ2-1|TRBV18|NA|17|NA
CASSPLGGFAANNEQFF
TGTGCCAGCTCACCCCTCGGGGGATTTGCCGCTAACAATGAGCAGTTCTTC
>TRBJ1-5|TRBV28|NA|13|NA
CASSFGFNQPQHF
TGTGCCAGCAGTTTCGGGTTCAATCAGCCCCAGCATTTT
>TRBJ2-5|TRBV18|NA|13|NA
CASSPNREETQYF
TGTGCCAGCTCACCGAACAGGGAAGAGACCCAGTACTTC
>TRBJ1-3|TRBV4-1|few|15|NA
CASSQDRGIGNTIYF
TGCGCCAGCAGCCAAGATCGGGGGATTGGAAACACCATATATTTT
>TRBJ1-1|TRBV7-9|NA|13|TRBD1
CASSATGDTEAFF
TGTGCCAGCAGCGCGACAGGGGATACTGAAGCTTTCTTT
>TRBJ1-2|TRBV10-2|NA|13|TRBD1
CASSEGQGYGYTF
TGCGCCAGCAGTGAGGGACAGGGGTATGGCTACACCTTC
>TRBJ2-1|TRBV7-7|once|14|TRBD1
CASSSRTGPYEQFF
TGTGCCAGCAGCTCCCGGACAGGCCCATATGAGCAGTTCTTC
>TRBJ1-2|TRBV5-6|few|12|NA
CASSTGGYGYTF
TGTGCCAGCAGCACTGGAGGCTATGGCTACACCTTC
>TRBJ2-1|TRBV9|NA|15|NA
CASSVGTTNYNEQFF
TGTGCCAGCAGCGTAGGGACTACCAACTACAATGAGCAGTTCTTC
>TRBJ2-1|TRBV19|NA|17|NA
CASSMELRRGSYNEQFF
TGTGCCAGTAGTATGGAACTACGCAGGGGCTCCTACAATGAGCAGTTCTTC
>TRBJ2-3|TRBV27|NA|11|NA
CASSSRDTQYF
TGTGCCAGCAGCTCCCGGGATACGCAGTATTTT
>TRBJ1-5|TRBV6-6|NA|14|NA
CASSVLDGNQPQHF
TGTGCCAGCAGTGTACTAGACGGCAATCAGCCCCAGCATTTT
>TRBJ1-3|TRBV10-3|NA|16|NA
CAISDPGTGAGNTIYF
TGTGCCATCAGTGATCCCGGGACTGGGGCCGGAAACACCATATATTTT
>TRBJ2-1|TRBV6-6|NA|12|NA
CASSSAQGEQFF
TGTGCCAGCAGCTCTGCCCAGGGGGAGCAGTTCTTC
>TRBJ2-7|TRBV7-6|few|14|TRBD2
CASSPASGGREQYF
TGTGCCAGCAGCCCAGCTAGCGGGGGGAGGGAGCAGTACTTC
>TRBJ2-3|TRBV18|NA|15|NA
CASSPPRGKADTQYF
TGTGCCAGCTCACCACCCCGGGGTAAGGCAGATACGCAGTATTTT
>TRBJ1-5|TRBV12-5|NA|13|NA
CASGQGFNQPQHF
TGTGCTAGTGGTCAGGGGTTCAATCAGCCCCAGCATTTT
>TRBJ1-2|TRBV19|NA|15|TRBD1
CASSRGTGLNYGYTF
TGTGCCAGTAGTCGCGGGACAGGGCTGAACTATGGCTACACCTTC
>TRBJ2-1|TRBV10-3|NA|14|NA
CAISDRDSYNEQFF
TGTGCCATCAGTGACAGGGACTCCTACAATGAGCAGTTCTTC
>TRBJ1-6|TRBV6-1|NA|14|NA
CASSELGRSSPLHF
TGTGCCAGCAGTGAACTGGGCAGAAGTTCACCCCTCCACTTT
>TRBJ2-2|TRBV11-2|NA|14|TRBD2
CASSRLAGTGELFF
TGTGCCAGCAGCCGACTAGCCGGCACCGGGGAGCTGTTTTTT
>TRBJ2-7|TRBV11-2|NA|14|TRBD1
CASSLGGQGHEQYF
TGTGCCAGCAGCTTAGGGGGACAGGGACACGAGCAGTACTTC
>TRBJ2-2|TRBV10-1|NA|18|TRBD2
CASSEWASGRRDTGELFF
TGCGCCAGCAGTGAGTGGGCTAGCGGGAGGCGAGACACCGGGGAGCTGTTTTTT
>TRBJ2-7|TRBV6-6|NA|16|NA
CASSVGGGTRPYEQYF
TGTGCCAGCAGTGTAGGGGGCGGGACGCGGCCTTACGAGCAGTACTTC